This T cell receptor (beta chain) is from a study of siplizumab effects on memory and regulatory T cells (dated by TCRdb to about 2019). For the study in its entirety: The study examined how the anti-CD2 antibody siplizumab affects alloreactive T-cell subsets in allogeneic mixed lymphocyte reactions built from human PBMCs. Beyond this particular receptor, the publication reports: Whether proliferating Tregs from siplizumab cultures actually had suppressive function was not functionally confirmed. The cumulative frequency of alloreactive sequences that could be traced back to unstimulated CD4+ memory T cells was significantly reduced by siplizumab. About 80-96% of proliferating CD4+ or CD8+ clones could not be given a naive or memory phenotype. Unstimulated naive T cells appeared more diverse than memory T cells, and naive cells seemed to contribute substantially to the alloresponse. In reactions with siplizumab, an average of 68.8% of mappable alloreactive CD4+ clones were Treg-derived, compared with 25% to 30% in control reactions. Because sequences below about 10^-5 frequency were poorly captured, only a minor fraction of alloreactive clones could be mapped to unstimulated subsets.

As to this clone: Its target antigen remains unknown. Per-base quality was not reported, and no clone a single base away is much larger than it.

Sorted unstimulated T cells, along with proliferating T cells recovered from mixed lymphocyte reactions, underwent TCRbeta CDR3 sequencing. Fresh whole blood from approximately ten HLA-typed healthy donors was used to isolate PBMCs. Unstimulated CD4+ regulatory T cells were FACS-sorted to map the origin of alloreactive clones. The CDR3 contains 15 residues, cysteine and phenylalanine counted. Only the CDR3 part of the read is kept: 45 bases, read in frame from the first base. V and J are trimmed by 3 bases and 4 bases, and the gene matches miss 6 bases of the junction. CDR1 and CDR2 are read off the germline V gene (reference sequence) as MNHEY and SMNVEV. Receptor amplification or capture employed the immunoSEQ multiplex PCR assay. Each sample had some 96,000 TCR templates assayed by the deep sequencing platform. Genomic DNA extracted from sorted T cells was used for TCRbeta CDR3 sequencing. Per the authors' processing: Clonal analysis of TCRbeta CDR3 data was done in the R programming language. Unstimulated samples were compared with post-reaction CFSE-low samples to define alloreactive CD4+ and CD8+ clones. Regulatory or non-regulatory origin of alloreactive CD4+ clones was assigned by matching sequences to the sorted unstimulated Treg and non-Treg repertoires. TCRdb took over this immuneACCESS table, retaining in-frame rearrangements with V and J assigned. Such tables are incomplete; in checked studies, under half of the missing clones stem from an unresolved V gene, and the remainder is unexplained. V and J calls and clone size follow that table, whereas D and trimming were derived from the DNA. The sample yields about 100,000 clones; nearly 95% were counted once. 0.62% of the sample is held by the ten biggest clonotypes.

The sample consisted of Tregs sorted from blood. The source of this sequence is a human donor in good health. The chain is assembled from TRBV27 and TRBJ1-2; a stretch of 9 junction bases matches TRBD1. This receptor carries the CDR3 CASSLGGQGVYGYTF. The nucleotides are TGTGCCAGCAGTTTGGGGGGACAGGGCGTCTATGGCTACACCTTC.